These T cell receptor beta chains were read from a single sample in a study of T cells after yellow fever vaccination. A single record per CDR3 protein comes from TCRdb applying MiXCR to the 5' RACE reads. The sample comprises 500,000 to 650,000 distinct CDR3 sequences, less than 20% of which are singletons, and roughly 17% rests with the top ten. The sample here was PBMCs, taken around 5 days after the first yellow fever vaccination. The source is a man in his late teens or twenties who received the YFV17D yellow fever vaccine. The CDR3 runs from the conserved cysteine through the conserved F or W. The order of the fields is J gene, V gene, clone size, D gene, CDR3 protein, CDR3 DNA. A D gene is named only where the DNA matches it firmly. Some rows mark clone size as missing; the rest say once, few, many or name a class of expanded clone.

>TRBJ1-3|TRBV7-9|few|-
CASSWRGNTIYF
TGTGCCAGCAGCTGGCGGGGAAACACCATATATTTT
>TRBJ1-2|TRBV12-3/TRBV12-4|-|-
CASSLGRGYTF
TGTGCCAGCAGTTTAGGGAGAGGCTACACCTTC
>TRBJ1-1|TRBV6-2/TRBV6-3|-|TRBD1
CASSFTGGEAFF
TGTGCCAGCAGTTTCACAGGGGGCGAGGCTTTCTTT
>TRBJ2-2|TRBV29-1|-|TRBD1
CSVDRGPGGELFF
TGCAGCGTTGACAGGGGGCCCGGCGGGGAGCTGTTTTTT
>TRBJ2-2|TRBV5-1|few|-
CASSLVSGTRETGELFF
TGCGCCAGCAGCTTGGTATCCGGGACGAGAGAAACCGGGGAGCTGTTTTTT
>TRBJ1-3|TRBV20-1|-|TRBD1
CSARGRGTGNTIYF
TGCAGTGCTAGAGGCAGGGGGACTGGAAACACCATATATTTT
>TRBJ2-5|TRBV15|-|TRBD2
CATSSAGLAQETQYF
TGTGCCACCAGCTCGGCGGGACTAGCCCAAGAGACCCAGTACTTC
>TRBJ1-2|TRBV5-1|-|-
CASSPRGLPLVNYGYTF
TGCGCCAGCAGCCCGCGGGGACTCCCGTTAGTAAACTATGGCTACACCTTC
>TRBJ1-1|TRBV7-8|few|-
CASSFTTRTENTEAFF
TGTGCCAGCAGCTTTACCACCCGGACCGAGAACACTGAAGCTTTCTTT
>TRBJ1-5|TRBV6-1|few|-
CASTEVTNQPQHF
TGTGCCAGCACGGAGGTTACCAATCAGCCCCAGCATTTT
>TRBJ2-7|TRBV20-1|few|-
CSARVGSGSEQYF
TGCAGTGCTAGAGTGGGGTCTGGCAGCGAGCAGTACTTC
>TRBJ2-5|TRBV19|-|-
CASSIRLEETQYF
TGTGCCAGTAGTATCCGCCTTGAGGAGACCCAGTACTTC
>TRBJ1-1|TRBV9|-|-
CASSAYNTEAFF
TGTGCCAGCAGCGCCTATAACACTGAAGCTTTCTTT